This is a list of T cell receptor beta chains from one sample in a study of early T cells in non-severe SARS-CoV-2 infection. TCRdb re-analysed the 5' RACE reads in MiXCR, keeping a single row per CDR3 protein. Of 70,000 to 85,000 distinct CDR3 sequences in the sample, 9% to 13% were seen once. The sample consisted of whole blood. Receptors originate from an adult who was a healthcare worker with PCR-confirmed SARS-CoV-2 infection or an uninfected control (not recorded which). Each CDR3 is given with its conserved first and last residue. Fields, in order: V gene, CDR3 protein.

>TRBV11-2
CASSSFGTAPSDEQFF
>TRBV9
CTGPRGGYTF
>TRBV18
CASSLGNLNADTQYF
>TRBV2
CASRTSGEQYF
>TRBV29-1
CSAHATSGQETQYF
>TRBV14
CASSQGGSGRRCTF
>TRBV18
CASSPGMGYGAFF
>TRBV7-8
CASSLRDPSVPLHF
>TRBV12-5
CASGLGERHGYTF
>TRBV3-1
CASSHTGTTPYEQYF
>TRBV5-5
CASSLPVQETQYF
>TRBV10-3
CAIREGKTQYF
>TRBV10-3
CATQGGTEQFF
>TRBV7-8
CASSPGRPGWEKLFF
>TRBV3-1
CASSLYGQVNTEAFF
>TRBV7-9
CASSLISGNTGELFF
>TRBV2
CATSIAGNEQYF
>TRBV7-9
CASHLGVDTEAFF
>TRBV3-1
CASSLGTGGTDTQYF
>TRBV12-3/TRBV12-4
CASSLAGGPYGYTF
>TRBV29-1
CSVEEGDEIETQYF
>TRBV20-1
CSVGQGSIEQFF
>TRBV13
CASSVGLAGVYEQYF
>TRBV21-1
CASSKAAESAPDLVTQYF
>TRBV7-9
CASSLYRGLTYEQYF
>TRBV9
CASSYPTAGELFF
>TRBV7-9
CASSLGSTEAFF
>TRBV5-1
CASERGGRSYNEQFF
>TRBV12-5
CASAISGLPYEQYF
>TRBV5-4
CAGRNHKGEKLFF
>TRBV5-1
CASSLAGGQGRNEQFF
>TRBV11-2
CASSSSIVSTDTQYF
>TRBV9
CASSVAGYYNEKLFF
>TRBV2
CASNSGRERVGEQYF
>TRBV23-1
CASSPQIRGGGNQPQHF
>TRBV11-2
CASSATGMSYEQYF
>TRBV12-3/TRBV12-4
CASSPDRAYGYTF
>TRBV7-8
CAGEPGLAVPRGETQYF
>TRBV30
CAWSKIRTGELFF
>TRBV18
CASSPLGYFDGYTF
>TRBV10-3
CAITEGSYNEQFF
>TRBV6-6
CASSYGVSNEQFF
>TRBV6-4
CASSPDQLDTDTQYF
>TRBV10-3
CAISRPVQGAGNTIYF
>TRBV4-2
CASSQDTGGADYGYTF
>TRBV6-6
CASRRGQGKNIQYF
>TRBV6-1
CASTPRGDGYTF
>TRBV11-3
CASSSLDSGELFF
>TRBV12-3/TRBV12-4
CASRFRDRGGKYF
>TRBV7-2
CASSTTGGDYEQYF
>TRBV28
CASSNRGKDTQYF
>TRBV7-6
CASSISQKEGYTF
>TRBV12-3/TRBV12-4
CASSPNMNTEAFF
>TRBV28
CASSFGGLSYNSPLHF
>TRBV6-5
CASSYADPSYEQYF